This T cell receptor (beta chain) is from a study of PD-L1 blockade in urothelial cancer. Background on the study: The median number of T cells present in blood samples was some 140,000.

Study-wide findings and caveats: Durable-benefit patients had greater expansion of tumor-associated blood clones at 3 weeks.

Sequencing was performed with immunoSEQ multiplex PCR; in TCRdb, only in-frame clones are kept and a portion is missing. The table records tens of thousands of clones, approximately 87% of them present only once. A note on this clone: The antigen is unknown.

Documented time point: pretreatment peripheral blood. Patients had locally advanced or metastatic urothelial carcinoma. V dropped 2 bases and J dropped 3 bases, with 8 bases sitting between them. The CDR3 has 13 residues. Germline V CDR1 and CDR2: SGHRS, YFSETQ. The chain recombines TRBV5-1 with TRBJ2-5; D gene ambiguous. The sample consisted of PBMCs, taken around atezolizumab (anti-PD-L1) treatment. The clonotype was recovered from a man aged 60 to 69 with urothelial cancer. DNA for the CDR3: TGCGCCAGCAGCTTATGGCAGGAAGAGACCCAGTACTTC. Its protein product is CASSLWQEETQYF.